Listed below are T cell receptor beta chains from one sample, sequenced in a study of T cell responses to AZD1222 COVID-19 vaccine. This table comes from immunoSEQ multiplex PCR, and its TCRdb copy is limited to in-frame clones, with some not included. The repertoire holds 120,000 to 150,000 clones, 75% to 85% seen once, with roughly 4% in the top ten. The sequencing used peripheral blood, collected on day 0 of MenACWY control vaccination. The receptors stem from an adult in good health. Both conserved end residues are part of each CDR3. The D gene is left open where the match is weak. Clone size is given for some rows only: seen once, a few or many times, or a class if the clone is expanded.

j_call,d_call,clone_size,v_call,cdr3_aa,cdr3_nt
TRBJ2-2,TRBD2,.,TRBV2,CASSGSSGGRGELFF,TGTGCCAGCAGTGGATCTAGCGGGGGTAGAGGGGAGCTGTTTTTT
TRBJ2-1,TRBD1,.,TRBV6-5,CASTAGTGAYNEQFF,TGTGCCAGCACTGCCGGGACAGGGGCCTACAATGAGCAGTTCTTC
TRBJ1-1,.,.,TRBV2,CASRRNDRNTEAFF,TGTGCCAGCAGACGTAACGACAGGAACACTGAAGCTTTCTTT
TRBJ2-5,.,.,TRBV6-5,CASLRRISGTQYF,TGTGCCAGCCTCCGTAGGATCTCGGGGACCCAGTACTTC
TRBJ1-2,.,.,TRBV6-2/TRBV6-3,CASSYASNGYTF,TGTGCCAGCAGTTACGCGTCTAATGGCTACACCTTC
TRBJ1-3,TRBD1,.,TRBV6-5,CASTRTGTGNTIYF,TGTGCCAGCACCCGGACAGGGACTGGAAACACCATATATTTT
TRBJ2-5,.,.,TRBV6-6,CASSHPGQQETQYF,TGTGCCAGCAGCCACCCCGGACAGCAAGAGACCCAGTACTTC
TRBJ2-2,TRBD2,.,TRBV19,CASSERGGLRTGELFF,TGTGCCAGTAGTGAGCGGGGGGGCTTGAGGACCGGGGAGCTGTTTTTT
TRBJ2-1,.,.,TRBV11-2,CASSWGGPGEQFF,TGTGCCAGCAGCTGGGGGGGGCCGGGTGAGCAGTTCTTC
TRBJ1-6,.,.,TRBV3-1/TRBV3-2,CASSLPNSPLHF,TGTGCCAGCAGCCTGCCGAATTCACCCCTCCACTTT
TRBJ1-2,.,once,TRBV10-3,CAISESVGVSRYTF,TGTGCCATCAGTGAGTCGGTAGGGGTCAGCCGCTACACCTTC
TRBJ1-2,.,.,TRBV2,CASRRGRSGGYTF,TGTGCCAGCAGGAGAGGGCGCAGTGGTGGCTACACCTTC
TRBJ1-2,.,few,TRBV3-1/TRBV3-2,CASSPPGGFYGYTF,TGTGCCAGCAGCCCCCCCGGGGGGTTCTATGGCTACACCTTC
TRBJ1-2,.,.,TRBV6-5,CASSLQGGYGYTF,TGTGCCAGCAGCCTACAGGGAGGCTATGGCTACACCTTC
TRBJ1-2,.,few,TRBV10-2,CASSPSHIPASYGYTF,TGCGCCAGCAGCCCGAGCCATATTCCGGCGTCCTATGGCTACACCTTC
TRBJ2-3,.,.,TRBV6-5,CASSYHGQSSTDTQYF,TGTGCCAGCAGTTACCATGGACAGTCCAGCACAGATACGCAGTATTTT
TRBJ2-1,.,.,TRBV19,CASSTPLAGAVNEQFF,TGTGCCAGTAGTACGCCCCTCGCGGGGGCAGTCAATGAGCAGTTCTTC
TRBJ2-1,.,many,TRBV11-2,CASSLPDSLGVRNEQFF,TGTGCCAGCAGCTTGCCGGACAGCCTGGGGGTTCGCAATGAGCAGTTCTTC
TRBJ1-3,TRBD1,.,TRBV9,CASSARTGSNTIYF,TGTGCCAGCAGCGCCCGGACAGGGTCAAACACCATATATTTT
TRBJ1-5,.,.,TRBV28,CASSPDSNQPQHF,TGTGCCAGCAGTCCCGATAGCAATCAGCCCCAGCATTTT
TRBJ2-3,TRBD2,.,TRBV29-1,CSVRWTSGGADTQYF,TGCAGCGTACGCTGGACTAGCGGGGGTGCAGATACGCAGTATTTT
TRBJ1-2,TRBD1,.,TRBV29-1,CSVLVRDRGHRNYGYTF,TGCAGCGTGTTAGTCCGGGACAGGGGGCATAGAAACTATGGCTACACCTTC
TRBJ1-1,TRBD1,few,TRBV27,CASRALTGRNTEAFF,TGTGCCTCCAGGGCTCTGACAGGGCGGAACACTGAAGCTTTCTTT
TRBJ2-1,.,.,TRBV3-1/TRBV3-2,CASSTKGGRSYNEQFF,TGTGCCAGCAGCACTAAGGGTGGAAGGTCCTACAATGAGCAGTTCTTC
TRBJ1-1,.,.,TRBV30,CAVVWGGGTEAFF,TGTGCCGTTGTTTGGGGGGGAGGGACTGAAGCTTTCTTT
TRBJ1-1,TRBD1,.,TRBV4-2,CASSPDRGATEAFF,TGTGCCAGCAGCCCGGACAGGGGAGCGACTGAAGCTTTCTTT
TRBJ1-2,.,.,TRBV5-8,CASSPSRTFYGYTF,TGTGCCAGCAGCCCTTCCCGGACATTCTATGGCTACACCTTC
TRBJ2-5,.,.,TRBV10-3,CAISEAGVGETQYF,TGTGCCATCAGTGAGGCGGGCGTGGGGGAGACCCAGTACTTC
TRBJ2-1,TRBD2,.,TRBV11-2,CASSFRLAGYNEQFF,TGTGCCAGCAGCTTTCGGCTAGCGGGTTACAATGAGCAGTTCTTC
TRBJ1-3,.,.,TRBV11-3,CASSLGSGNTIYF,TGTGCCAGCAGCTTGGGGTCTGGAAACACCATATATTTT
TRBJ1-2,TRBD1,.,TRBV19,CASSPRDRGYTF,TGTGCCAGTAGTCCAAGGGACAGGGGTTACACCTTC
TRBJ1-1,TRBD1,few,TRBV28,CASSPGTAPEAFF,TGTGCCAGCAGCCCCGGGACAGCCCCTGAAGCTTTCTTT
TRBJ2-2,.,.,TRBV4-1,CASSPSRGARTGELFF,TGCGCCAGCAGCCCCAGTAGGGGGGCCCGCACCGGGGAGCTGTTTTTT
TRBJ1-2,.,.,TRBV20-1,CSAEGNYGYTF,TGCAGTGCCGAGGGTAACTATGGCTACACCTTC
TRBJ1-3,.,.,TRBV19,CASRGWGNTIYF,TGTGCCAGTCGCGGGTGGGGAAACACCATATATTTT
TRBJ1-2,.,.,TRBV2,CASRVGGYTF,TGTGCCAGCAGGGTCGGTGGCTACACCTTC
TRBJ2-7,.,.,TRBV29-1,CSVRSGDRYEQYF,TGCAGCGTTCGGAGCGGGGACAGATACGAGCAGTACTTC
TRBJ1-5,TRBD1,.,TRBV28,CASTIGGTGGLTTQHF,TGTGCCAGCACCATAGGGGGGACAGGGGGCCTCACGACCCAGCATTTT
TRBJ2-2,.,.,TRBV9,CASSEGLGMGNTGELFF,TGTGCCAGCAGCGAGGGGCTGGGAATGGGGAACACCGGGGAGCTGTTTTTT
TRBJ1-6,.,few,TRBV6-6,CASSYFNRDNSPLHF,TGTGCCAGCAGTTACTTTAACAGGGACAATTCACCCCTCCACTTT
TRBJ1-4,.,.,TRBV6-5,CASRGWGTNEKLFF,TGTGCCAGCAGGGGGTGGGGGACTAATGAAAAACTGTTTTTT
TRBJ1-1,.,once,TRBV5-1,CASSAPNQNTEAFF,TGCGCCAGCAGCGCCCCCAATCAGAACACTGAAGCTTTCTTT
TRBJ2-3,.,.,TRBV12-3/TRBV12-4,CASSLLDTQYF,TGTGCCAGCAGTTTATTGGATACGCAGTATTTT
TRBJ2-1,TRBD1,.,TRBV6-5,CASRRTGAEHNEQFF,TGTGCCAGCAGAAGGACAGGGGCCGAACACAATGAGCAGTTCTTC
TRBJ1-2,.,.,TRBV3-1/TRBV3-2,CASSHLGPNYGYTF,TGTGCCAGCAGCCACCTGGGGCCTAACTATGGCTACACCTTC
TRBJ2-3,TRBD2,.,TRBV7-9,CASSLVAGGKDRTDTQYF,TGTGCCAGCAGCTTAGTGGCGGGGGGGAAAGATCGCACAGATACGCAGTATTTT
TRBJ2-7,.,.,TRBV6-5,CASSYSTTPYEQYF,TGTGCCAGCAGTTACTCGACCACACCGTACGAGCAGTACTTC
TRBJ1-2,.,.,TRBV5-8,CASSLKQAGYGYTF,TGTGCCAGCAGCTTGAAGCAGGCCGGCTATGGCTACACCTTC
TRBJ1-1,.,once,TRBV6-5,CASSPASGTEAFF,TGTGCCAGCAGCCCCGCCTCGGGCACTGAAGCTTTCTTT
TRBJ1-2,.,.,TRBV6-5,CASRRQDGYGYTF,TGTGCCAGCCGTAGACAGGATGGCTATGGCTACACCTTC
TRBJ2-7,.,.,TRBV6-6,CASSTDDEQYF,TGTGCCAGCAGTACCGACGACGAGCAGTACTTC
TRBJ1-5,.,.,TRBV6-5,CASSPRPGGNQPQHF,TGTGCCAGCAGTCCTCGCCCGGGGGGCAATCAGCCCCAGCATTTT
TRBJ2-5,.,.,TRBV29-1,CSASGPAMGTQYF,TGCAGCGCCTCCGGCCCTGCCATGGGGACCCAGTACTTC
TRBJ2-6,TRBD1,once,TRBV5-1,CASSYRGAGANVLTF,TGCGCCAGCAGCTACAGGGGGGCAGGGGCCAACGTCCTGACTTTC
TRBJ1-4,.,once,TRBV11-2,CASSSRGAGEKLFF,TGTGCCAGCAGCTCTCGAGGGGCGGGGGAAAAACTGTTTTTT
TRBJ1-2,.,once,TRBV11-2,CASSLVFDSPGRKNYGYTF,TGTGCCAGCAGCTTAGTTTTTGATTCACCGGGACGGAAAAACTATGGCTACACCTTC